This TCR beta chain was sequenced during a study of blood T cell repertoires in COVID-19. V shed 1 base and J shed 2 bases, with 6 bases lying between them. The CDR3 spans 13 residues. The germline V gene has CDR1 SGHDN and CDR2 FVKESK. Data came from immunoSEQ multiplex PCR; TCRdb stores just in-frame clones and leaves some out. The sample lists roughly 670,000 clones, approximately 90% occurring once. The V call is TRBV14, the J call TRBJ2-7; D remains ambiguous. The clonotype originates from a woman between 18 and 30 years old with acute or convalescent COVID-19. What was sequenced was peripheral blood. The DNA for the CDR3 is TGTGCCAGCAGCCAAGGCAGGACCTACGAGCAGTACTTC. Translation: CASSQGRTYEQYF.